These T cell receptor beta chains were read from a single sample in a study of cytomegalovirus exposure and HLA in healthy donors. The protocol was immunoSEQ multiplex PCR, while the TCRdb copy is restricted to in-frame clones and leaves out a portion. The table includes about 150,000 clones, 81% detected once. The sequenced material came from PBMCs. The receptors were sampled from a man in his fifties in good health and CMV-seropositive. Each CDR3 is given with its conserved first and last residue. The order of the fields is CDR3 length, V gene, clone size, J gene, D gene, CDR3 DNA, CDR3 protein. A D gene is named only where the DNA matches it firmly. A clone size is listed for some rows: how often the clone was seen (once, few, many), or a class if it is expanded.

len: 13; v_gene: TRBV19; abundance: NA; j_gene: TRBJ2-7; d_gene: TRBD1; CDR3nt: TGTGCCAGTACTCCTCCGGACAGGTACGAGCAGTACTTC; CDR3aa: CASTPPDRYEQYF
len: 15; v_gene: TRBV28; abundance: NA; j_gene: TRBJ2-2; d_gene: TRBD1; CDR3nt: TGTGCCAGCAGTTTCCCGACAGGGGGGACCGGGGAGCTGTTTTTT; CDR3aa: CASSFPTGGTGELFF
len: 10; v_gene: TRBV28; abundance: NA; j_gene: TRBJ2-5; d_gene: NA; CDR3nt: TGTGCCAGTGGAGATACAGGGTTTTACTTC; CDR3aa: CASGDTGFYF
len: 13; v_gene: TRBV5-1; abundance: NA; j_gene: TRBJ2-5; d_gene: TRBD1; CDR3nt: TGCGCCAGCAGAGACAGGGGTCAAGAGACCCAGTACTTC; CDR3aa: CASRDRGQETQYF
len: 17; v_gene: TRBV15; abundance: few; j_gene: TRBJ2-5; d_gene: TRBD1; CDR3nt: TGTGCCACCAGCAGTAGTTTGAGGACAGGGGGAGGGGAGACCCAGTACTTC; CDR3aa: CATSSSLRTGGGETQYF
len: 13; v_gene: TRBV10-1; abundance: NA; j_gene: TRBJ1-6; d_gene: TRBD1; CDR3nt: TGCGCCAGCAGCCGGGACAGGAATTCACCCCTCCACTTT; CDR3aa: CASSRDRNSPLHF
len: 16; v_gene: TRBV10-3; abundance: NA; j_gene: TRBJ1-5; d_gene: TRBD1; CDR3nt: TGTGCCATCAGTGAGGACGGGACAGGGCGCAATCAGCCCCAGCATTTT; CDR3aa: CAISEDGTGRNQPQHF
len: 11; v_gene: TRBV2; abundance: NA; j_gene: TRBJ1-1; d_gene: NA; CDR3nt: TGTGCCAGCAGTTCCAGGGTATACGCTTTCTTT; CDR3aa: CASSSRVYAFF
len: 17; v_gene: TRBV28; abundance: once; j_gene: TRBJ1-5; d_gene: TRBD1; CDR3nt: TGTGCCAGCATCCCGGACAGGGGCCCGAGTCCCAATCAGCCCCAGCATTTT; CDR3aa: CASIPDRGPSPNQPQHF
len: 16; v_gene: TRBV18; abundance: NA; j_gene: TRBJ1-1; d_gene: NA; CDR3nt: TGTGCCAGCTCACCCGAATCTCCCGGGGTCTCCACTGAAGCTTTCTTT; CDR3aa: CASSPESPGVSTEAFF